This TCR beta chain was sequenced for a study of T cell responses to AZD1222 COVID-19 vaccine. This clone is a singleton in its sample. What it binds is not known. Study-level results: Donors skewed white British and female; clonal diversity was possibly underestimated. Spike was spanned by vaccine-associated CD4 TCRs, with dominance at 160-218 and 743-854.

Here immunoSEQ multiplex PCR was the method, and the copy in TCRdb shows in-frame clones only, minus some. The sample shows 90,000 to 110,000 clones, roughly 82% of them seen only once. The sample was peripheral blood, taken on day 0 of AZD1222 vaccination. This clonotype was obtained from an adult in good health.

In DNA, the CDR3 is TGTGCCAGCAGTTGGCCCTGTGCAGGGGTCAGGAAGGAGACCCAGTACTTC. Translation: CASSWPCAGVRKETQYF. V is TRBV6-4 and J is TRBJ2-5; D might be TRBD1 (6 bases). V was cut by 5 bases and J by 5 bases, with 24 bases left in between. The V gene's germline CDR1 is MRHNA and CDR2 SNTAGT. This CDR3 is built from 17 residues.